Here is one T cell receptor (beta chain) with its context. The sample originates from a study of blood T cell repertoires in COVID-19. Across the study: Nucleic acid was either cDNA or gDNA, and it came from T cells, B-cell-depleted T cells, or PBMCs.

Profiling relied on immunoSEQ multiplex PCR, and the TCRdb table lists in-frame clones only, not all of them. The table records fewer than 400,000 clones, about nine tenths of them present only once. Allocation to cohorts depended on clinical history reported by the participants. This sequence originates from a man aged 25-45 years who had recovered from COVID-19. Sample: PBMCs or T cells enriched from blood (not recorded which).

CDR3 DNA: TGTGCCAGCAGCTCACAGGGCTCTGGGGCCAACGTCCTGACTTTC. Protein: CASSSQGSGANVLTF. V gene TRBV11-3 combines with J gene TRBJ2-6, with D possibly matching TRBD1 (6 bases). Germline loops: CDR1 SGHNT, CDR2 YENEEA. Trimming cost V 4 bases and J 0 bases, with 7 bases left between them. This CDR3 has 15 amino acids.